This T cell receptor beta chain was found in a study of T cells after somatic rescue of genetic block. Only in-frame clones appear in the TCRdb table, and some are missing; sequencing was by immunoSEQ multiplex PCR. The sample consists of around 100,000 clones, about nine tenths of them appearing once. This CDR3 is built from 12 residues. The germline gives CDR1 GTSNPN, CDR2 SVGIG (reference sequence). The V gene end was trimmed by 4 bases and the J gene end by 7 bases; junction bases not matched to a gene: 4. The sample was peripheral blood mononuclear cells (PBMCs). The J gene is TRBJ1-1, the V gene TRBV30, with 9 bases that match TRBD1. The origin of this receptor is a woman aged 18-29 years. CDR3 region: CAWTRDRVEAFF. The CDR3 bases are TGTGCCTGGACACGGGACAGGGTTGAAGCTTTCTTT.